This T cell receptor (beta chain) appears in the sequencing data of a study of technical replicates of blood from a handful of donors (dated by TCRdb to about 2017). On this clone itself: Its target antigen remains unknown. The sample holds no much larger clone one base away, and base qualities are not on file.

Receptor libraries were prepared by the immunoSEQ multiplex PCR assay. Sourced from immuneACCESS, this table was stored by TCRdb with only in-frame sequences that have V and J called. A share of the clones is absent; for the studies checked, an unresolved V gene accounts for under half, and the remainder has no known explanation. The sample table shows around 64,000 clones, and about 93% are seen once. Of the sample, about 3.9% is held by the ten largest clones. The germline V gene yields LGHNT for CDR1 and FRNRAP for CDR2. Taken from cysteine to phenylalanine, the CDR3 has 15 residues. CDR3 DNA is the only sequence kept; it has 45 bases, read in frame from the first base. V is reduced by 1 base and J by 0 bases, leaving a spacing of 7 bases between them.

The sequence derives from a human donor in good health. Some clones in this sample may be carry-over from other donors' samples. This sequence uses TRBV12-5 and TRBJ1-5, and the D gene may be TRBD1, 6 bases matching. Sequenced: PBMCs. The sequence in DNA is TGTGCTAGTGGTTTGGCCAGGGGTAGCAATCAGCCCCAGCATTTT. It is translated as CASGLARGSNQPQHF.